Sequencing of this TCR beta chain was carried out in a study of beta chain features in type 1 diabetes. Study conclusions and caveats: Across all four CD4+ subsets, people with type 1 diabetes showed modestly shorter TCRB CDR3s. In comparison with healthy donors, patients had naive, central memory and Treg TCRB repertoires that appeared more similar. Reduced insertions and increased deletions marked VDJ junctions in type 1 diabetes patients.

This CDR3 contains 15 residues. The V gene's germline CDR1 is MDHEN and CDR2 SYDVKM. Expressed TCRB transcripts got sequenced, as all isolated RNA was reverse transcribed. Data came from immunoSEQ multiplex PCR; TCRdb stores just in-frame clones and leaves some out. This sample yields 630,000 or so clones, of which over 12% are seen a single time; approximately 0.043% belongs to the top ten. Purity exceeding 98% was reached by all sorted populations. Note on this clone: Its antigen is still unknown. The junction and the germline gene differ at one end; a read error may be behind it.

Sequencing input: naive CD4+ T cells from blood. The chain carries TRBV28 and TRBJ2-5; possible D gene TRBD1, 6 bases. This receptor was taken from a young man with type 1 diabetes. The CDR3: CASGPTEGSGDTANF. The CDR3 DNA reads as TGTGCCAGCGGCCCGACGGAAGGGTCCGGGGACACAGCAAACTTC.